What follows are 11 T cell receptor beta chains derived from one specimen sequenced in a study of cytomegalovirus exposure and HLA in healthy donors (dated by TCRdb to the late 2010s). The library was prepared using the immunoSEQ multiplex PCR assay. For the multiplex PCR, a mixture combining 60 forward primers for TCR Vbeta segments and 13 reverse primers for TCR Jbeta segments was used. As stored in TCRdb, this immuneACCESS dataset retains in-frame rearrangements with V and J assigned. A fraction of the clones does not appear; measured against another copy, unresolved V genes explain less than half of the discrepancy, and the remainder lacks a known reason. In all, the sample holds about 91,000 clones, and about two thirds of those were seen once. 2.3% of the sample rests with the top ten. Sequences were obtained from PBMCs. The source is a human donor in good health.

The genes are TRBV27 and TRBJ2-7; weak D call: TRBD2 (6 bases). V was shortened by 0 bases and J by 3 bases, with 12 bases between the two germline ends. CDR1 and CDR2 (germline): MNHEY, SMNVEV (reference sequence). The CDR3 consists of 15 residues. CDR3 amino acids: CASSLSRAGSYEQYF. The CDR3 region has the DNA TGTGCCAGCAGTTTATCGCGGGCGGGGAGCTACGAGCAGTACTTC.

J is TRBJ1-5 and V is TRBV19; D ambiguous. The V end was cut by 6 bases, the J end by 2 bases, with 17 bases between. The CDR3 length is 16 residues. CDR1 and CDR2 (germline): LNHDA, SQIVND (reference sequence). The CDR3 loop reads CASSVKERARNQPQHF. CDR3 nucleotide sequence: TGTGCCAGTAGCGTAAAGGAGAGGGCTCGCAATCAGCCCCAGCATTTT.

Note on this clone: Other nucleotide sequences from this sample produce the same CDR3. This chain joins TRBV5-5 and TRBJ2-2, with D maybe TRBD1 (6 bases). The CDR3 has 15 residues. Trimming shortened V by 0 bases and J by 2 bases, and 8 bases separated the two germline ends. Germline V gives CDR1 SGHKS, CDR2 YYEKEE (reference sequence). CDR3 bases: TGTGCCAGCAGCTTGGTGGGACAAAACACCGGGGAGCTGTTTTTT. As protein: CASSLVGQNTGELFF.

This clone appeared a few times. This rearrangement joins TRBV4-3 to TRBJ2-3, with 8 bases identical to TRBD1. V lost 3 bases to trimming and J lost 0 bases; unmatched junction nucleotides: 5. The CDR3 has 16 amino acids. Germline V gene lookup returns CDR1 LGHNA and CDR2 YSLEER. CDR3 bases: TGCGCCAGCAGCCAGGCTGGACAGGGCAGCACAGATACGCAGTATTTT. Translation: CASSQAGQGSTDTQYF.

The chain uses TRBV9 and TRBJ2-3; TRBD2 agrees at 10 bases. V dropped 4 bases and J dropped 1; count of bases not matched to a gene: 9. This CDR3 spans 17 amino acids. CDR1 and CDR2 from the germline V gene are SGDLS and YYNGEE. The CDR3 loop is CASSSISGGFGTDTQYF. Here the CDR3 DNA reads TGTGCCAGCAGCTCGATTAGCGGGGGGTTTGGCACAGATACGCAGTATTTT. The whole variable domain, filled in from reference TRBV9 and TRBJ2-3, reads DSGVTQTPKHLITATGQRVTLRCSPRSGDLSVYWYQQSLDQGLQFLIQYYNGEERAKGNILERFSAQQFPDLHSELNLSSLELGDSALYFCASSSISGGFGTDTQYFGPGTRLTVL.

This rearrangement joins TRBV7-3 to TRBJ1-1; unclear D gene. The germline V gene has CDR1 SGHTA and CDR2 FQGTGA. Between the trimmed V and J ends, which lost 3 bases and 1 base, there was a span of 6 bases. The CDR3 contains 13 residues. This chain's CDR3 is CASSFEWNTEAFF. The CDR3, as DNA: TGTGCCAGCAGCTTTGAGTGGAACACTGAAGCTTTCTTT.

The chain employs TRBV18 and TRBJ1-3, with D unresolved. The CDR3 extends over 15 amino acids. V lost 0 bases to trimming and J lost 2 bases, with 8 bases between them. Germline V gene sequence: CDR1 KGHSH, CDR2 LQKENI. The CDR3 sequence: CASSPPVSAGNTIYF. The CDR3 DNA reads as TGTGCCAGCTCACCACCCGTCAGTGCTGGAAACACCATATATTTT. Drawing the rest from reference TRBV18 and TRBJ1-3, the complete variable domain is NAGVMQNPRHLVRRRGQEARLRCSPMKGHSHVYWYRQLPEEGLKFMVYLQKENIIDESGMPKERFSAEFPKEGPSILRIQQVVRGDSAAYFCASSPPVSAGNTIYFGEGSWLTVV.

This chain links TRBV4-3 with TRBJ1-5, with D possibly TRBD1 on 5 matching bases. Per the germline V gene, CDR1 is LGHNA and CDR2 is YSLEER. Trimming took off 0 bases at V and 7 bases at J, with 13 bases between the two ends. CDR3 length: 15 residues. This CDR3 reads CASSQDSQGVQPQHF. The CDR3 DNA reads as TGCGCCAGCAGCCAAGACTCTCAGGGTGTACAGCCCCAGCATTTT.

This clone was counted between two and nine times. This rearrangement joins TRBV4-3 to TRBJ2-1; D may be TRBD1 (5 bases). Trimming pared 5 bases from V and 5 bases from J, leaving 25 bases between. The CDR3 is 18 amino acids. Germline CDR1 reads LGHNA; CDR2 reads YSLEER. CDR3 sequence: CASSLEPQGPLRNNEQFF. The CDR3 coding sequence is TGCGCCAGCAGCTTAGAGCCTCAGGGCCCCCTCAGGAACAATGAGCAGTTCTTC.

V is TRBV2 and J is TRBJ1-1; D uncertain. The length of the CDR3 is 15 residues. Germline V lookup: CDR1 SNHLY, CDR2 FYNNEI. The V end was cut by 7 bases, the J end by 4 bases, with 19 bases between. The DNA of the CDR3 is TGTGCCAGCACTCGCCGGGTTGTGGTGGGCACTGAAGCTTTCTTT. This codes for CASTRRVVVGTEAFF.

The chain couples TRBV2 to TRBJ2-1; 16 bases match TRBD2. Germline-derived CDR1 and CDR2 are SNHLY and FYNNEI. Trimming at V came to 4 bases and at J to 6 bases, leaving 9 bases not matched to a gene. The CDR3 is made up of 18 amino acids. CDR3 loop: CASSGGLAGGPSGNEQFF. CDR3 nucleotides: TGTGCCAGCAGTGGGGGACTAGCGGGGGGGCCATCGGGCAATGAGCAGTTCTTC.